These 25 T cell receptor beta chains share one sample of origin, sequenced in a study of T cells in localized non-small cell lung cancer (dated by TCRdb to 2019 to 2021). Receptor libraries were prepared by the immunoSEQ multiplex PCR assay. Entries here come from immuneACCESS through TCRdb and include only in-frame sequences with V and J called. Some clones fail to appear in such tables; in the studies checked, an unresolved V gene covers under half of the shortfall, and the cause of the remainder is unknown. This sample comprises about 30,000 clones, more than 75% of them detected only once. The top ten constitute 10% to 15% of the sample. This specimen was peripheral blood, taken before any cancer treatment. These receptor sequences come from a female donor at least 60 years old with stage III squamous cell lung carcinoma.

The rearrangement uses TRBV27 and TRBJ1-2; D is perhaps TRBD1 (5 bases). Trimming shortened V by 5 bases and J by 2 bases, and 27 bases separated the two germline ends. CDR1 and CDR2 (germline): MNHEY, SMNVEV (reference sequence). CDR3 size: 19 residues. CDR3 in DNA: TGTGCCAGCAGTACGCACCCCCGCCAAAGGGGCAGAGCCAACTATGGCTACACCTTC. Translated: CASSTHPRQRGRANYGYTF.

The chain employs TRBV11-3 and TRBJ2-3, with 8 bases fitting TRBD1. This CDR3 region has 16 residues. The junction had 6 bases not matched to a gene; V was cut back by 4 bases and J by 0 bases. Looked up from germline, CDR1 is SGHNT and CDR2 is YENEEA. CDR3 DNA sequence: TGTGCCAGCAGCTGGAGGGGGACAGGTAGCACAGATACGCAGTATTTT. It specifies CASSWRGTGSTDTQYF.

This clone was seen more than once but under ten times. This chain links TRBV4-3 with TRBJ2-2; 7 nucleotides match TRBD1. CDR1 is LGHNA, CDR2 YSLEER, per germline. CDR3 length equals 17 residues. The junction had 11 bases not matched to a gene; V was cut back by 3 bases and J by 4 bases. In nucleotides, the CDR3 is TGCGCCAGCAGCCAGAAAATAACAGGGGCGGGCACCGGGGAGCTGTTTTTT. The encoded protein is CASSQKITGAGTGELFF.

The chain couples TRBV30 to TRBJ1-5, with a weak D call TRBD1 (5 bases). V shed 2 bases and J shed 0 bases, with 11 bases lying between them. Germline V gene lookup returns CDR1 GTSNPN and CDR2 SVGIG (reference sequence). This CDR3 is built from 15 residues. The CDR3 DNA sequence: TGTGCCTGGAGTATGAAGGGGAATAGCAATCAGCCCCAGCATTTT. Translated, it gives CAWSMKGNSNQPQHF.

The chain combines TRBV6-5 with TRBJ1-1, with D maybe TRBD1 (5 bases). The CDR3 totals 15 residues. The germline gives CDR1 MNHEY, CDR2 SVGAGI. Trimming stripped 2 bases from V and 2 bases from J, with 12 bases between. Here the CDR3 DNA reads TGTGCCAGCAGTTACCCCTCGCGGGGCAACACTGAAGCTTTCTTT. Translation gives CASSYPSRGNTEAFF.

The V and J genes are TRBV18 and TRBJ2-3; 14 bases are shared with TRBD2. Germline V CDR1 and CDR2: KGHSH, LQKENI. The V and J ends lost 0 bases and 1 base, in that order; junction bases with no gene match: 0. This CDR3 has 17 residues. The CDR3 loop is CASSPPGLAGGTDTQYF. CDR3 DNA sequence: TGTGCCAGCTCACCACCGGGACTAGCGGGAGGCACAGATACGCAGTATTTT. Variable domain in full (rest from reference TRBV18 and TRBJ2-3): NAGVMQNPRHLVRRRGQEARLRCSPMKGHSHVYWYRQLPEEGLKFMVYLQKENIIDESGMPKERFSAEFPKEGPSILRIQQVVRGDSAAYFCASSPPGLAGGTDTQYFGPGTRLTVL.

V usage is TRBV6-1 and J usage is TRBJ1-1; D gene uncertain. Germline values: CDR1 MNHNS, CDR2 SASEGT. The V end lost 1 base, the J end lost 9 bases, and 12 bases lay between the germline ends. This CDR3 comprises 13 residues. The chain's CDR3 is CASSEGPRRKAFF. CDR3 nucleotides: TGTGCCAGCAGTGAAGGCCCCCGTAGGAAAGCTTTCTTT.

CDR3 loop: CASSPTPPISGNTIYF. CDR3 nucleotides: TGTGCCAGCAGCCCTACCCCTCCGATCTCTGGAAACACCATATATTTT. This chain joins TRBV7-2 and TRBJ1-3; no reliable D call. From germline, CDR1 is SGHTA and CDR2 FQGNSA. This CDR3 has 16 residues. V was shortened by 5 bases and J by 0 bases, with 14 bases between the two germline ends.

This clone has a single count. The V call is TRBV30, the J call TRBJ1-1; TRBD1 is a possible D gene (6 bases). From germline, CDR1 is GTSNPN and CDR2 SVGIG (reference sequence). CDR3 length: 12 amino acids. V was trimmed by 0 bases and J by 11 bases, leaving 13 bases between them. The DNA for the CDR3 is TGTGCCTGGAGTGTATGGGGGGCCAGGGCTTTCTTT. Translating it yields CAWSVWGARAFF.

The chain joins TRBV2 to TRBJ2-7; a possible D gene is TRBD2 (6 bases). The CDR3 sequence is 13 residues long. Per the germline V gene, CDR1 is SNHLY and CDR2 is FYNNEI. V dropped 7 bases and J dropped 2 bases, with 12 bases sitting between them. CDR3 sequence: CASTRLGAYEQYF. CDR3 in DNA: TGTGCCAGCACACGACTAGGGGCCTACGAGCAGTACTTC.

This clone was recorded a few times. The chain links TRBV19 to TRBJ1-5, with D unresolved. CDR1 is LNHDA, CDR2 SQIVND, per germline (reference sequence). Trimming removed 6 bases from V and 5 bases from J, with 14 bases in between. This CDR3 is built from 14 residues. DNA for the CDR3: TGTGCCAGTAGCGAGATAGGGAGAGATCAGCCCCAGCATTTT. It translates to CASSEIGRDQPQHF.

This clone has a single count. V gene TRBV11-2 combines with J gene TRBJ2-7; unclear D gene. From germline, CDR1 is SGHAT and CDR2 FQNNGV. The V end lost 5 bases, the J end lost 2 bases, and 10 bases lay between the germline ends. The CDR3 sequence is 13 residues long. CDR3 loop: CASSLSRTYEQYF. CDR3 coding DNA: TGTGCCAGCAGCCTCAGCAGAACCTACGAGCAGTACTTC.

This clone was recorded only once. V gene TRBV11-2 combines with J gene TRBJ1-5; no clear D. V was clipped by 4 bases and J by 0 bases, with 7 bases between them. Germline V lookup: CDR1 SGHAT, CDR2 FQNNGV. The CDR3 spans 14 residues. CDR3 bases: TGTGCCAGCAGCTCCTTCGGTAGCAATCAGCCCCAGCATTTT. It codes for CASSSFGSNQPQHF.

The chain is built from TRBV18 and TRBJ2-1; D unclear. V was shortened by 1 base and J by 2 bases, with 9 bases between the two germline ends. Germline V lookup: CDR1 KGHSH, CDR2 LQKENI. There are 15 residues in the CDR3. The DNA for the CDR3 is TGTGCCAGCTCACCACATCCAGATACCTACAATGAGCAGTTCTTC. Translated, it gives CASSPHPDTYNEQFF.

The CDR3 loop is CASSLQQGSTYEQYF. The CDR3 nucleotides are TGTGCCAGCAGTTTGCAACAGGGTTCCACCTACGAGCAGTACTTC. The chain recombines TRBV27 with TRBJ2-7, with D possibly matching TRBD1 (6 bases). Germline V gives CDR1 MNHEY, CDR2 SMNVEV (reference sequence). The CDR3 contains 15 residues. Trimming left V 3 bases short and J 2 bases short, with 14 bases between.

This chain uses TRBV2 with TRBJ2-3; D remains unclear. V lost 6 bases, J lost 6 bases, and 13 bases lay in between. The CDR3 has 13 amino acids. The germline CDR1 and CDR2 sequences are SNHLY and FYNNEI. This chain's CDR3 is CASSDRGADTQYF. CDR3 in DNA: TGTGCCAGCAGCGATCGTGGTGCCGATACGCAGTATTTT.

CDR3 amino acids: CASSPTGVNYGYTF. The CDR3 bases are TGCGCCAGCAGCCCCACGGGGGTTAACTATGGCTACACCTTC. The rearrangement joins TRBV4-1 to TRBJ1-2; D possibly corresponds to TRBD1 (5 bases). With 4 bases removed from V and 1 base from J, the gap between germline ends came to 10 bases. Germline values: CDR1 MGHRA, CDR2 YSYEKL. The CDR3 runs to 14 residues.

The chain has TRBV29-1 and TRBJ2-3; D uncertain. The length of the CDR3 is 11 residues. Germline CDR1 and CDR2: SQVTM and ANQGSEA. Trimming took off 7 bases at V and 1 base at J, with 6 bases between the two ends. The CDR3 loop is CSGSGTDTQYF. The DNA of the CDR3 is TGCAGCGGCTCGGGCACAGATACGCAGTATTTT.

The chain is built from TRBV7-8 and TRBJ1-5; a weak D match, TRBD1 (6 bases). The CDR3 runs to 15 residues. Germline V CDR1 and CDR2: SGHVS, FQNEAQ. Between the trimmed V and J ends, which lost 5 bases and 4 bases, there was a span of 15 bases. CDR3 sequence reads: CASSRLGGRNQPQHF. The CDR3 nucleotides read TGTGCCAGCAGCAGGCTCGGGGGCAGGAATCAGCCCCAGCATTTT.

The chain employs TRBV6-5 and TRBJ1-1; a weak D match, TRBD1 (5 bases). The germline V gene encodes CDR1 MNHEY and CDR2 SVGAGI. V lost 6 bases to trimming and J lost 0 bases, with 14 bases between them. There are 15 residues in the CDR3. The CDR3 loop is CASRRGSGVNTEAFF. DNA for the CDR3: TGTGCCAGCAGGAGGGGTTCGGGTGTGAACACTGAAGCTTTCTTT.

V and J are TRBV30 and TRBJ2-2, with TRBD2 matching over 9 bases. The CDR3 runs 15 residues. Germline V gives CDR1 GTSNPN, CDR2 SVGIG (reference sequence). Unmatched junction bases numbered 7, after V lost 2 bases and J lost 6 bases. DNA for the CDR3: TGTGCCTGGAGTCGCACGCGGGGGGGCGCCGGGGAGCTGTTTTTT. The encoded protein is CAWSRTRGGAGELFF. The full variable domain, completed using reference TRBV30 and TRBJ2-2, is SQTIHQWPATLVQPVGSPLSLECTVEGTSNPNLYWYRQAAGRGLQLLFYSVGIGQISSEVPQNLSASRPQDRQFILSSKKLLLSDSGFYLCAWSRTRGGAGELFFGEGSRLTVL.

The rearrangement links TRBV19 to TRBJ1-5, with a possible D match to TRBD1 (5 bases). Per the germline V gene, CDR1 is LNHDA and CDR2 is SQIVND (reference sequence). This CDR3 has 14 residues. Trimming removed 6 bases at V and 6 bases at J, with 15 bases between. This chain's CDR3 is CASRIPGRLQPQHF. CDR3 DNA: TGTGCCAGTAGGATACCGGGACGCCTTCAGCCCCAGCATTTT.

By sample share, this clone is medium-sized. V is TRBV6-5 and J is TRBJ1-1, with 7 bases aligning to TRBD1. The CDR3 is made up of 14 amino acids. Trimming removed 6 bases from V and 1 base from J; junction bases left unmatched: 5. Germline V lookup: CDR1 MNHEY, CDR2 SVGAGI. The CDR3 region is CASRRGQANTEAFF. In DNA form, the CDR3 reads TGTGCCAGCAGGCGAGGACAGGCGAACACTGAAGCTTTCTTT.

The genes are TRBV7-8 and TRBJ2-3, with TRBD1 matching over 7 bases. Looked up from germline, CDR1 is SGHVS and CDR2 is FQNEAQ. V lost 1 base, J lost 0 bases, and 13 bases stayed unmatched. The CDR3 spans 19 residues. The CDR3 here is CASSLVKRDRVSSTDTQYF. The CDR3 DNA sequence: TGTGCCAGCAGCTTAGTAAAAAGGGACAGAGTTTCTAGCACAGATACGCAGTATTTT.

V is TRBV6-5 and J is TRBJ1-5; D possibly corresponds to TRBD1 (5 bases). This CDR3 is 15 amino acids long. Trimming removed 0 bases at V and 5 bases at J, with 11 bases between. The germline V gene encodes CDR1 MNHEY and CDR2 SVGAGI. The CDR3, as DNA: TGTGCCAGCAGTTACTCGTTTTCCAGGGATCAGCCCCAGCATTTT. Its translation is CASSYSFSRDQPQHF.